The entry below gives a single TCR beta chain sequence along with its context. The source of the sample is a study of blood T cell repertoires in COVID-19. The CDR3 loop spans 14 amino acids. CDR1 and CDR2 (germline): MGHRA, YSYEKL. Trimming removed 3 bases from V and 2 bases from J, with 10 bases in between. Authors' processing steps: Amplification of reference gene primers was used by the study to estimate nucleated cell counts. Clones were sequenced by immunoSEQ multiplex PCR, and TCRdb holds only the in-frame ones, with some missing. The V and J calls and clone size come from that table; D and trimming were worked out from the DNA. The sample contains about 180,000 clones, roughly 88% of which appear only once.

The chain couples TRBV4-1 to TRBJ1-1; D not certain. The sequence derives from a woman younger than 35 who had recovered from COVID-19. The sequenced sample was PBMCs or T cells enriched from blood (not recorded which). The CDR3 bases are TGCGCCAGCAGCCATCCAGGCCCCAACACTGAAGCTTTCTTT. Amino acids: CASSHPGPNTEAFF.